These T cell receptor beta chains were read from a single sample in a study of shared clonotypes between healthy human individuals. Clones were sequenced by immunoSEQ multiplex PCR, and TCRdb holds only the in-frame ones, with some missing. The sample consists of approximately 710,000 clones, about 90% of them appearing once. The sequencing sample was made of memory CD8+ T cells from PBMCs. The source is a man aged 18 to 29 in good health. Some clones in this sample may be carry-over from other donors' samples. CDR3s include the opening cysteine and the closing phenylalanine or tryptophan. Fields, in order: J gene, D gene, V gene, clone size, CDR3 protein, CDR3 DNA. The D gene is left open where the match is weak. Where a row states a size, it is once, few, many or the class of an expanded clone; other rows omit it.

TRBJ1-1 NA TRBV19 NA CASTTVGITEAFF TGTGCCAGTACCACGGTCGGGATCACTGAAGCTTTCTTT
TRBJ2-1 NA TRBV27 NA CASSFLLAITHNEQFF TGTGCCAGCAGTTTTTTGCTAGCGATAACCCACAATGAGCAGTTCTTC
TRBJ2-1 NA TRBV7-9 NA CASSFQGSEQFF TGTGCCAGCAGCTTTCAGGGGAGTGAGCAGTTCTTC
TRBJ2-5 NA TRBV7-9 once CASSPERWGLGETQYF TGTGCCAGCAGCCCGGAGAGGTGGGGGTTGGGAGAGACCCAGTACTTC
TRBJ1-2 TRBD1 TRBV29-1 NA CSGEGQGEEGYTF TGCAGCGGGGAGGGACAGGGAGAGGAAGGCTACACCTTC
TRBJ1-1 NA TRBV27 few CASSPTGLPVNTEAFF TGTGCCAGCAGTCCTACAGGCCTTCCAGTGAACACTGAAGCTTTCTTT
TRBJ2-5 NA TRBV11-2 NA CASSWTQETQYF TGTGCCAGCAGCTGGACCCAAGAGACCCAGTACTTC
TRBJ2-7 NA TRBV6-5 NA CASGEPGRLNYEQYF TGTGCCAGCGGCGAGCCGGGGAGGTTGAACTACGAGCAGTACTTC
TRBJ2-1 NA TRBV7-9 NA CASSSPGSSYNEQFF TGTGCCAGCAGTTCACCCGGAAGCTCCTACAATGAGCAGTTCTTC
TRBJ2-5 TRBD2 TRBV6-5 NA CASSFLPAGVETQYF TGTGCCAGCAGTTTTCTCCCGGCGGGAGTAGAGACCCAGTACTTC
TRBJ2-2 NA TRBV28 NA CASSAGELFF TGTGCCAGCTCGGCCGGGGAGCTGTTTTTT
TRBJ2-3 NA TRBV19 NA CASNGVSTDTQYF TGTGCCAGTAACGGGGTTAGCACAGATACGCAGTATTTT
TRBJ2-2 NA TRBV29-1 once CSVDGSGNTGELFF TGCAGCGTTGACGGGTCGGGGAACACCGGGGAGCTGTTTTTT
TRBJ1-4 NA TRBV4-3 once CASSQGPWGEKLFF TGCGCCAGCAGCCAAGGCCCCTGGGGGGAAAAACTGTTTTTT
TRBJ2-7 TRBD2 TRBV7-2 many CASSSTSGSNYEQYF TGTGCCAGCAGCTCGACTAGCGGGAGTAACTACGAGCAGTACTTC
TRBJ1-2 TRBD1 TRBV19 NA CASSGTGILGYGYTF TGTGCCAGTTCCGGGACAGGGATCCTGGGCTATGGCTACACCTTC
TRBJ2-7 TRBD2 TRBV7-2 NA CASSFWGGRRAYEQYF TGTGCCAGCAGCTTTTGGGGCGGGAGGCGGGCCTACGAGCAGTACTTC
TRBJ2-1 TRBD2 TRBV18 NA CASSPPASGSDEQFF TGTGCCAGCTCACCACCAGCTAGCGGGAGCGACGAGCAGTTCTTC
TRBJ1-5 NA TRBV7-9 NA CASSADSYSNQPQHF TGTGCCAGCAGCGCGGACAGTTATAGCAATCAGCCCCAGCATTTT
TRBJ1-1 NA TRBV4-1 NA CASSQDRGTADTEAFF TGCGCCAGCAGCCAAGATCGCGGCACTGCGGACACTGAAGCTTTCTTT
TRBJ2-7 NA TRBV5-6 NA CASSFGGVLYEQYF TGTGCCAGCAGCTTCGGGGGAGTGCTCTACGAGCAGTACTTC
TRBJ2-5 TRBD2 TRBV9 NA CASSVSSSGQETQYF TGTGCCAGCAGCGTAAGTTCTAGCGGACAAGAGACCCAGTACTTC
TRBJ1-6 NA TRBV6-5 once CASSLPGAVGSPLHF TGTGCCAGCAGCCTACCGGGAGCAGTAGGGTCACCCCTCCACTTT
TRBJ2-7 NA TRBV5-6 NA CASSLTVSYEQYF TGTGCCAGCAGCTTGACAGTCTCCTACGAGCAGTACTTC
TRBJ1-5 NA TRBV27 NA CASSLTSGDLNQPQHF TGTGCCAGCAGTTTAACATCGGGGGATCTGAATCAGCCCCAGCATTTT
TRBJ2-5 TRBD1 TRBV5-1 NA CASSLQDRVVETQYF TGCGCCAGCAGCTTGCAGGACAGGGTCGTAGAGACCCAGTACTTC
TRBJ2-5 TRBD2 TRBV4-2 NA CASSLTSGTQETQYF TGTGCCAGCAGCCTGACTAGCGGGACCCAAGAGACCCAGTACTTC
TRBJ2-1 NA TRBV7-6 NA CASSLVGSNEQFF TGTGCCAGCAGCTTAGTCGGATCAAATGAGCAGTTCTTC
TRBJ2-3 NA TRBV15 NA CATAGGRTDTQYF TGTGCCACCGCGGGCGGACGCACAGATACGCAGTATTTT
TRBJ1-5 NA TRBV4-1 NA CASSQELDSHSNQPQHF TGCGCCAGCAGCCAAGAGCTGGACAGCCATAGCAATCAGCCCCAGCATTTT
TRBJ2-3 TRBD2 TRBV27 few CASSSPGLAGTDTQYF TGTGCCAGCAGTTCCCCGGGACTAGCGGGCACAGATACGCAGTATTTT
TRBJ1-2 TRBD1 TRBV6-5 NA CASAGTDRGHGYTF TGTGCCAGCGCGGGAACCGACAGGGGGCATGGCTACACCTTC
TRBJ2-7 TRBD2 TRBV11-2 NA CASSIGTSGFYEQYF TGTGCCAGCAGCATAGGGACTAGCGGGTTCTACGAGCAGTACTTC
TRBJ2-7 NA TRBV27 NA CASRPARNYEQYF TGTGCCAGCAGGCCCGCACGGAACTACGAGCAGTACTTC
TRBJ2-1 NA TRBV9 NA CASSGTGEQFF TGTGCCAGTTCTGGGACGGGGGAGCAGTTCTTC
TRBJ1-1 NA TRBV28 NA CASRNRDRNTEAFF TGTGCCAGCCGTAACAGGGATAGGAACACTGAAGCTTTCTTT
TRBJ2-7 TRBD2 TRBV14 NA CASSQDGEGTYEQYF TGTGCCAGCAGCCAAGATGGGGAGGGTACGTACGAGCAGTACTTC
TRBJ1-2 NA TRBV5-5 NA CASRLSSYGYTF TGTGCCAGCAGGCTTTCTAGCTATGGCTACACCTTC
TRBJ2-7 TRBD1 TRBV5-5 NA CASSLGQGAYEQYF TGTGCCAGCAGTTTAGGACAGGGGGCCTACGAGCAGTACTTC
TRBJ2-1 NA TRBV28 NA CASSPLRRDLRSYNEQFF TGTGCCAGCAGCCCCCTTCGGAGGGACCTACGCTCCTACAATGAGCAGTTCTTC